A single sample gave rise to the 31 T cell receptor beta chains below, sequenced in a study of lymphopenia after photon versus proton radiotherapy. Here immunoSEQ multiplex PCR was the method, and the copy in TCRdb shows in-frame clones only, minus some. The data hold about 29,000 clones, with approximately 88% observed a single time. The input for sequencing was peripheral blood, taken from a patient treated with proton-based radiotherapy. The source of these receptors is a woman in her sixties with cholangiocarcinoma. Some clones in this sample may be carry-over from other donors' samples.

The chain recombines TRBV7-9 with TRBJ2-2; perhaps TRBD1 as D (6 bases). Germline CDR1 SEHNR, CDR2 FQNEAQ (reference sequence). The CDR3 spans 14 residues. Trimming removed 3 bases at V and 4 bases at J, with 9 bases between. The CDR3 spells CASSFQGRTGELFF. In DNA, the CDR3 is TGTGCCAGCAGCTTTCAGGGGCGCACCGGGGAGCTGTTTTTT.

The gene calls are TRBV29-1 and TRBJ2-5; 7 bases are a match to TRBD1. This CDR3 has 12 amino acids. J lost 4 bases, V lost 4 bases, and 3 bases had no gene match. CDR1 is SQVTM and CDR2 is ANQGSEA in the germline V gene. This chain's CDR3 is CSVGDSPETQYF. The DNA of the CDR3 is TGCAGCGTTGGGGACAGTCCAGAGACCCAGTACTTC.

The chain recombines TRBV10-3 with TRBJ2-1; 12 bases map to TRBD2. J lost 3 bases, V lost 5 bases, and 5 bases had no gene match. CDR3 length: 16 residues. The germline gives CDR1 ENHRY, CDR2 SYGVKD. The CDR3 DNA reads TGTGCCATCAGTCTAGCGGGGGGGCCGCTCTACAATGAGCAGTTCTTC. Translated, it gives CAISLAGGPLYNEQFF.

This chain links TRBV2 with TRBJ2-5; D is ambiguous. This CDR3 is built from 12 residues. With 2 bases removed from V and 1 base from J, the gap between germline ends came to 2 bases. The germline gives CDR1 SNHLY, CDR2 FYNNEI. CDR3 coding DNA: TGTGCCAGCAGTGAACTCCAAGAGACCCAGTACTTC. Translating it yields CASSELQETQYF.

The CDR3 sequence: CASSQGSYSGANVLTF. CDR3 nucleotides: TGTGCCAGCAGCCAGGGGTCATACTCTGGGGCCAACGTCCTGACTTTC. The chain recombines TRBV14 with TRBJ2-6; unclear D gene. Per the germline V gene, CDR1 is SGHDN and CDR2 is FVKESK. The CDR3 sequence is 16 residues long. V gave up 3 bases and J gave up 0 bases, with 9 bases separating them.

This chain links TRBV11-1 with TRBJ2-7, with 7 bases identical to TRBD1. The V and J ends lost 5 bases and 3 bases, in that order; junction bases with no gene match: 4. The CDR3 has 13 residues. Germline CDR1 and CDR2: SGHAT and FQDESV (reference sequence). As DNA, the CDR3 is TGTGCCAGCAGCCCCGGACAGGTCTACGAGCAGTACTTC. The encoded protein is CASSPGQVYEQYF.

This clone was recorded once. The J gene is TRBJ2-7, the V gene TRBV28, with 8 nucleotides matching TRBD2. Germline-derived CDR1 and CDR2 are MDHEN and SYDVKM. Trimming took 2 bases from V and 3 from J; bases not matched to a gene: 6. CDR3 size: 15 residues. DNA for the CDR3: TGTGCCAGCAGTTTACTCGGGGGGGCGAGCTACGAGCAGTACTTC. Protein product: CASSLLGGASYEQYF.

The genes are TRBV14 and TRBJ2-1; 7 bases map to TRBD2. Germline V gene data show CDR1 as SGHDN and CDR2 as FVKESK. This CDR3 has 16 residues. V trimming: 3 bases; J trimming: 0 bases; junction bases outside the gene matches: 5. CDR3 loop: CASSHQAGSSYNEQFF. Here the CDR3 DNA reads TGTGCCAGCAGCCACCAAGCGGGGAGCTCCTACAATGAGCAGTTCTTC.

The chain carries TRBV9 and TRBJ1-6, with 8 bases identical to TRBD1. The length of the CDR3 is 15 residues. Germline V gene sequence: CDR1 SGDLS, CDR2 YYNGEE. V dropped 3 bases and J dropped 7; count of bases not matched to a gene: 6. The CDR3 DNA is TGTGCCAGCAGCGCCCCCACAGGGGGAAATTCACCCCTCCACTTT. This translates into CASSAPTGGNSPLHF.

The chain is built from TRBV18 and TRBJ2-2; D gene ambiguous. From germline, CDR1 is KGHSH and CDR2 LQKENI. V shed 3 bases and J shed 5 bases, with 4 bases lying between them. The CDR3 totals 12 residues. This CDR3 is CASSPDTGELFF. CDR3 DNA sequence: TGTGCCAGCTCACCCGATACCGGGGAGCTGTTTTTT.

Written as DNA, the CDR3 is TGTGCCATCAGTGAGGGGCAGTTGGTGCACGAGCAGTACTTC. This gives the protein CAISEGQLVHEQYF. The chain recombines TRBV10-3 with TRBJ2-7; no reliable D call. There are 14 residues in the CDR3. Germline V gene lookup returns CDR1 ENHRY and CDR2 SYGVKD. Trimming pared 2 bases from V and 5 bases from J, leaving 13 bases between.

This clone was picked up one time. The rearrangement links TRBV7-2 to TRBJ2-5; TRBD2 aligns across 11 bases. Germline CDR1 SGHTA, CDR2 FQGNSA. The CDR3 spans 18 residues. The V gene end was trimmed by 5 bases and the J gene end by 3 bases; junction bases not matched to a gene: 14. The CDR3 here is CASSPNLAGGPGEETQYF. DNA for the CDR3: TGTGCCAGCAGCCCGAACTTAGCGGGAGGGCCCGGGGAAGAGACCCAGTACTTC.

This chain joins TRBV5-6 and TRBJ2-1, with TRBD2 as a possible D gene (6 bases). The germline V gene encodes CDR1 SGHDT and CDR2 YYEEEE. V dropped 3 bases and J dropped 3 bases, with 13 bases sitting between them. The CDR3 has 15 residues. Written as DNA, the CDR3 is TGTGCCAGCAGCTGGGGGACTCCGGACTACAATGAGCAGTTCTTC. It translates to CASSWGTPDYNEQFF.

The V gene is TRBV7-4, the J gene TRBJ2-3; 9 nucleotides line up with TRBD2. The CDR3 contains 16 residues. In germline, CDR1 is SGHVT, CDR2 SQSDAQ. Trimming took 2 bases from V and 2 from J; bases not matched to a gene: 5. The CDR3 DNA sequence: TGTGCCAGCAGCTTAATCCTAGCGGGGCCCACAGATACGCAGTATTTT. Residues: CASSLILAGPTDTQYF.

The V gene is TRBV5-1, the J gene TRBJ1-4; D is uncertain. Germline V lookup: CDR1 SGHRS, CDR2 YFSETQ. The V end was cut by 0 bases, the J end by 8 bases, with 14 bases between. The CDR3 spans 15 residues. The CDR3 coding sequence is TGCGCCAGCAGCTTGGATTCCGGGAGGACGGAAAAACTGTTTTTT. Its translation is CASSLDSGRTEKLFF.

The V gene is TRBV7-2, the J gene TRBJ1-2; D may be TRBD1 (5 bases). Trimming took 2 bases from V and 8 from J, leaving 12 bases between them. This CDR3 has 13 amino acids. Germline V lookup: CDR1 SGHTA, CDR2 FQGNSA. The DNA for the CDR3 is TGTGCCAGCAGCTTAAGCAGGGTTGGCGGCTACACCTTC. It specifies CASSLSRVGGYTF.

J is TRBJ1-1 and V is TRBV2, with D unclear. V was shortened by 4 bases and J by 1 base, with 10 bases between the two germline ends. Germline CDR1 is SNHLY and CDR2 is FYNNEI. The length of the CDR3 is 14 residues. CDR3 in DNA: TGTGCCAGCAGTGTTGAGGGAGGGAACACTGAAGCTTTCTTT. Translation: CASSVEGGNTEAFF.

This chain uses TRBV27 with TRBJ2-3, with TRBD1 matching 9 bases. V trimming: 4 bases; J trimming: 4 bases; junction bases outside the gene matches: 12. The CDR3 runs 17 residues. From germline, CDR1 is MNHEY and CDR2 SMNVEV (reference sequence). This CDR3 is CASSSLPTGQGPDTQYF. CDR3 DNA sequence: TGTGCCAGCAGTTCGCTGCCCACGGGACAGGGTCCAGATACGCAGTATTTT.

In its sample, this clone was seen a few times. The V gene is TRBV7-2, the J gene TRBJ2-7; TRBD1 aligns across 10 bases. With 5 bases clipped from V and 6 bases from J, the junction kept 7 bases outside the gene matches. CDR3 size: 14 residues. Germline V gives CDR1 SGHTA, CDR2 FQGNSA. The CDR3 DNA sequence: TGTGCCAGCAGCCCCCGGACAGGGGGTCGCGAGCAGTACTTC. Residues: CASSPRTGGREQYF.

V and J are TRBV5-4 and TRBJ2-7, with TRBD2 identical over 13 bases. Germline V gene lookup returns CDR1 SGHNT and CDR2 YYREEE (reference sequence). Trimming cost V 7 bases and J 4 bases; bases outside gene matches: 14. The CDR3 covers 17 residues. CDR3 nucleotides: TGTGCCAGCGGATCAGGGACTAGCGGGGCAACAATATACGAGCAGTACTTC. Translation: CASGSGTSGATIYEQYF.

Judged by abundance, this clone is medium-sized. The J gene is TRBJ2-7, the V gene TRBV18, with a weak D call TRBD2 (5 bases). This CDR3 is built from 12 residues. Germline CDR1 and CDR2: KGHSH and LQKENI. V was cut by 5 bases and J by 3 bases, with 8 bases left in between. The CDR3: CASSAEGYEQYF. In DNA, the CDR3 is TGTGCCAGCTCAGCCGAGGGCTACGAGCAGTACTTC.

This CDR3 reads CASSLAGDRADQPQHF. CDR3 coding DNA: TGTGCCAGCAGCTTAGCAGGGGACAGGGCCGATCAGCCCCAGCATTTT. The chain links TRBV7-8 to TRBJ1-5; 9 bases are a match to TRBD1. The CDR3 spans 16 residues. The germline V gene has CDR1 SGHVS and CDR2 FQNEAQ. The V and J ends lost 0 bases and 5 bases, in that order; junction bases with no gene match: 5.

CDR3 residues: CASSLGPRDMYEQYF. DNA for the CDR3: TGTGCCAGCAGCTTAGGTCCGCGGGACATGTACGAGCAGTACTTC. The chain has TRBV7-2 and TRBJ2-7; D possibly matches TRBD1 or TRBD2 (6 bases each). The CDR3 has 15 residues. V lost 1 base and J lost 4, with 14 bases in between. The V gene's germline CDR1 is SGHTA and CDR2 FQGNSA.

This clone has only one observation. The V and J genes are TRBV5-1 and TRBJ1-4; 7 positions agree with TRBD1. The CDR3 covers 15 residues. V lost 1 base to trimming and J lost 6 bases; unmatched junction nucleotides: 6. CDR1 is SGHRS, CDR2 YFSETQ, per germline. CDR3 amino acids: CASSLYQGEDEKLFF. CDR3 DNA sequence: TGCGCCAGCAGCTTGTACCAGGGGGAGGATGAAAAACTGTTTTTT. Full variable domain (rest looked up from reference TRBV5-1 and TRBJ1-4): KAGVTQTPRYLIKTRGQQVTLSCSPISGHRSVSWYQQTPGQGLQFLFEYFSETQRNKGNFPGRFSGRQFSNSRSEMNVSTLELGDSALYLCASSLYQGEDEKLFFGSGTQLSVL.

J is TRBJ2-3 and V is TRBV9; no clear D. The germline CDR1 and CDR2 sequences are SGDLS and YYNGEE. Trimming shortened V by 0 bases and J by 0 bases, and 5 bases separated the two germline ends. This CDR3 spans 14 amino acids. CDR3: CASSVVPSTDTQYF. CDR3 coding DNA: TGTGCCAGCAGCGTAGTGCCTAGCACAGATACGCAGTATTTT.

The chain uses TRBV19 and TRBJ2-4; 8 bases map to TRBD2. The CDR3 extends over 16 amino acids. The germline gives CDR1 LNHDA, CDR2 SQIVND (reference sequence). The junction had 4 bases not matched to a gene; V was cut back by 0 bases and J by 3 bases. Here the CDR3 reads CASSIDGGGFKNIQYF. The CDR3 bases are TGTGCCAGTAGTATAGATGGCGGGGGGTTCAAAAACATTCAGTACTTC.

The V call is TRBV7-9, the J call TRBJ1-3, with D unclear. Germline values: CDR1 SEHNR, CDR2 FQNEAQ (reference sequence). This CDR3 comprises 11 residues. Trimming stripped 8 bases from V and 2 bases from J, with 4 bases between. The CDR3 here is CASRAGNTIYF. The CDR3 DNA reads as TGTGCCAGCCGGGCTGGAAACACCATATATTTT.

The chain combines TRBV5-1 with TRBJ2-5; 9 bases are shared with TRBD1. The germline CDR1 and CDR2 sequences are SGHRS and YFSETQ. V gave up 1 base and J gave up 4 bases; unmatched junction bases: 2. The CDR3 contains 14 residues. This chain's CDR3 is CASSLLGQGETQYF. The CDR3 nucleotides are TGCGCCAGCAGCTTGTTGGGACAGGGAGAGACCCAGTACTTC.

V is TRBV11-3 and J is TRBJ2-1; TRBD2 agrees at 11 bases. The CDR3 spans 16 residues. V was clipped by 4 bases and J by 5 bases; unmatched bases: 7. In germline, CDR1 is SGHNT, CDR2 YENEEA. Here the CDR3 DNA reads TGTGCCAGCAGCTCGTATTCTAGCGGGGGGAACAATGAGCAGTTCTTC. Translating it yields CASSSYSSGGNNEQFF. Based on the CDR3 plus reference TRBV11-3 and TRBJ2-1, the full variable domain is EAGVVQSPRYKIIEKKQPVAFWCNPISGHNTLYWYLQNLGQGPELLIRYENEEAVDDSQLPKDRFSAERLKGVDSTLKIQPAELGDSAVYLCASSSYSSGGNNEQFFGPGTRLTVL.

V and J are TRBV30 and TRBJ2-5, with TRBD2 as a possible D gene (5 bases). The CDR3 has 11 residues. Germline CDR1 and CDR2: GTSNPN and SVGIG (reference sequence). Between the trimmed V and J ends, which lost 3 bases and 11 bases, there was a span of 13 bases. CDR3: CAWSRGWEQYF. CDR3 nucleotides: TGTGCCTGGAGCCGGGGTTGGGAGCAGTACTTC.

V is TRBV2 and J is TRBJ2-5, with a weak D call TRBD2 (5 bases). The V end was cut by 8 bases, the J end by 5 bases, with 12 bases between. From germline, CDR1 is SNHLY and CDR2 FYNNEI. The CDR3 has 12 residues. Here the CDR3 reads CASSTSGETQYF. CDR3 bases: TGTGCCAGCTCAACATCGGGGGAGACCCAGTACTTC.